These T cell receptor beta chains were read from a single sample in a study of blood T cell repertoires in COVID-19. Generated by immunoSEQ multiplex PCR, the TCRdb table keeps only in-frame clones and is missing some. The sample lists about 210,000 clones, roughly 80% occurring once. Sample: peripheral blood. The receptors here all came from a woman aged 80 or older with COVID-19, enrolled during active disease. CDR3s include the opening cysteine and the closing phenylalanine or tryptophan. Fields, in order: V gene, D gene, clone size, J gene, CDR3 DNA, CDR3 protein. D genes are given only for firm matches. Clone sizes are given selectively: once, few, many, or a class where the clone is expanded.

TRBV7-8	TRBD1	NA	TRBJ1-2	TGTGCCAGCAGCCCCAGGTCAGGGGGAGACTACACCTTC	CASSPRSGGDYTF
TRBV12-5	TRBD2	NA	TRBJ2-3	TGTGCTAGTGTTCAAAGCGGGGCCCCAGATACGCAGTATTTT	CASVQSGAPDTQYF
TRBV3-1/TRBV3-2	TRBD1	NA	TRBJ2-3	TGTGCCAGCAGGCACAGGGGCTTTACAGATACGCAGTATTTT	CASRHRGFTDTQYF
TRBV5-1	NA	NA	TRBJ2-6	TGCGCCAGCAGCCCAGTCGCCGGGGCCAACGTCCTGACTTTC	CASSPVAGANVLTF
TRBV12-3/TRBV12-4	TRBD1	NA	TRBJ1-1	TGTGCCAGCAGTTTCGGGGACAGGGCGAGGGCTTTCTTT	CASSFGDRARAFF
TRBV3-1/TRBV3-2	TRBD2	once	TRBJ2-1	TGTGCCAGCAGCCAAGGGACTAGCGATGGGCAGTTCTTC	CASSQGTSDGQFF
TRBV12-3/TRBV12-4	NA	NA	TRBJ1-5	TGTGCCAGCAGTCCAAATAGCCAGCCCCAGCATTTT	CASSPNSQPQHF
TRBV12-3/TRBV12-4	NA	NA	TRBJ2-6	TGTGCCAGCGGCGACAGCGGGCTCAACGTCCTGACTTTC	CASGDSGLNVLTF
TRBV19	TRBD1	NA	TRBJ1-3	TGTGCCAGTAGGCGGACGACAGGGCCTTCTGGAAACACCATATATTTT	CASRRTTGPSGNTIYF
TRBV28	NA	NA	TRBJ1-2	TGTGCCAGCAGAACAGGGTCGGACGGCTACACCTTC	CASRTGSDGYTF
TRBV10-2	NA	NA	TRBJ2-7	TGCGCCAGCACCCCACTTCTTGGCCTAGCGAGTCACGAGCAGTACTTC	CASTPLLGLASHEQYF
TRBV4-2	TRBD1	NA	TRBJ1-2	TGTGCCAGCAGCCAAGACCCACAGGGGAATTACTATGGCTACACCTTC	CASSQDPQGNYYGYTF
TRBV10-3	NA	NA	TRBJ2-7	TGTGCCAGATCAAGCGACTCCTACGAGCAGTACTTC	CARSSDSYEQYF
TRBV7-3	TRBD1	NA	TRBJ2-4	TGTGCCAGCAGCTTAGGGACAGGAGAAAACATTCAGTACTTC	CASSLGTGENIQYF
TRBV19	TRBD1	few	TRBJ1-2	TGTGCCACCAGACCGGGACAGAGCTATGGCTACACCTTC	CATRPGQSYGYTF
TRBV7-9	TRBD2	NA	TRBJ2-5	TGTGCCAGCAGCTCCAGCGGGGGTTCGGAGACCCAGTACTTC	CASSSSGGSETQYF
TRBV4-1	NA	NA	TRBJ2-5	TGCGCCAGCAGCCAAGGAACACACGTTAAGGAGACCCAGTACTTC	CASSQGTHVKETQYF
TRBV6-2/TRBV6-3	TRBD2	NA	TRBJ2-7	TGTGCCAGCAGTCAGCGGGGGGTTCAGTACGAGCAGTACTTC	CASSQRGVQYEQYF
TRBV5-1	NA	NA	TRBJ1-1	TGCGCCAGCAGCTTGGAATGGGGGCAGGGAACTGAAGCTTTCTTT	CASSLEWGQGTEAFF
TRBV5-1	NA	once	TRBJ1-1	TGCGCCAGCAGCTTGGACAGGGTTCCGACTGAAGCTTTCTTT	CASSLDRVPTEAFF
TRBV5-1	TRBD1	NA	TRBJ1-1	TGCGCCAGCAGTTCAGGACAGGGGACTGAAGCTTTCTTT	CASSSGQGTEAFF
TRBV6-5	TRBD2	NA	TRBJ2-7	TGTGCCGTCTGGAGAGTAGCGGGGGGCCCCTACGAGCAGTACTTC	CAVWRVAGGPYEQYF
TRBV18	TRBD1	NA	TRBJ2-4	TGTGCCAGCTCACTACGGGACAGGGGGGACAAAAACATTCAGTACTTC	CASSLRDRGDKNIQYF
TRBV7-3	NA	NA	TRBJ2-2	TGTGCCAGCAGCTTGGAGGCGAACACCGGGGAGCTGTTTTTT	CASSLEANTGELFF
TRBV12-3/TRBV12-4	NA	NA	TRBJ2-7	TGTGCCAGCACCAGGGGTGTGGGGGAGCAGTACTTC	CASTRGVGEQYF